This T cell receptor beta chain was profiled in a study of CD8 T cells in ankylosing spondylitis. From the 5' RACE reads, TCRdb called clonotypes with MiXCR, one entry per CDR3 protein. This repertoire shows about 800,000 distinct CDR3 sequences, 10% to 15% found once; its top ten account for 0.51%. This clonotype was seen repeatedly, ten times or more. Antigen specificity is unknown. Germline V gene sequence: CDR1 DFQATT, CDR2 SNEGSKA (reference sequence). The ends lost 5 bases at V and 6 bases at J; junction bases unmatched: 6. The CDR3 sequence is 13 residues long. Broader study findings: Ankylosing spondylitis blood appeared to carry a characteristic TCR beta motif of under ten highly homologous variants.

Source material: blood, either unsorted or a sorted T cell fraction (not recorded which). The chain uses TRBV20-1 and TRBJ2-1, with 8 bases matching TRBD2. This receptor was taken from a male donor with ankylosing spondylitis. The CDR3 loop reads CSAGGLASNEQFF. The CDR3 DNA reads TGCAGTGCTGGAGGACTAGCTTCCAATGAGCAGTTCTTC.